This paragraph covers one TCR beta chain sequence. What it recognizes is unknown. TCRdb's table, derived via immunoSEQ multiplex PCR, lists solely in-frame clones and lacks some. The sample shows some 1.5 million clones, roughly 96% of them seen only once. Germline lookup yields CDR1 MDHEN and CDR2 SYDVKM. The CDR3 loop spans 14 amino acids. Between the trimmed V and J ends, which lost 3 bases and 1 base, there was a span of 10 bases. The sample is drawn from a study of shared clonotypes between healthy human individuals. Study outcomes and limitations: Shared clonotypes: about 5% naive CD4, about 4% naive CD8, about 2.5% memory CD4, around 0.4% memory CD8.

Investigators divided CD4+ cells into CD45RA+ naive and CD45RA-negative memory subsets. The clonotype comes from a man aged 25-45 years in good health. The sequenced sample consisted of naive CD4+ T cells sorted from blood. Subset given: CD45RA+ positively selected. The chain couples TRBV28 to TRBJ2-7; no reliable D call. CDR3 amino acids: CASSFLDGSYEQYF. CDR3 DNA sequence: TGTGCCAGCAGTTTCCTAGACGGTTCCTACGAGCAGTACTTC.